The 22 T cell receptor beta chains below were found in one sample sequenced in a study of T cells after yellow fever vaccination. TCRdb itself ran the 5' RACE reads through MiXCR, one entry per CDR3 protein. The repertoire holds around 29,000 distinct CDR3 sequences, with 5.5% to 8% as singletons. This specimen was PBMCs, either bulk or a sorted T-cell subset (CD4+, CD8+, memory, or dextramer-sorted; not recorded which), taken on the day of the yellow fever booster vaccination. The receptor set was obtained from a man aged 25-45 years who received the YFV17D yellow fever vaccine.

Many counts were recorded for this clonotype. The V call is TRBV7-9, the J call TRBJ2-3, with D maybe TRBD2 (6 bases). This CDR3 is 11 amino acids long. Germline V gene lookup returns CDR1 SEHNR and CDR2 FQNEAQ (reference sequence). Deletions cut 9 bases from V and 6 bases from J, with 10 bases between. The CDR3 sequence is CASQTSDTQYF. The CDR3, as DNA: TGTGCCAGTCAAACTAGCGATACGCAGTATTTT.

This clonotype was seen only once. This may be a read error, as it is one base from a much larger clone. The rearrangement uses TRBV7-2 and TRBJ2-5; perhaps TRBD1 as D (6 bases). Between the trimmed V and J ends, which lost 5 bases and 1 base, there was a span of 14 bases. CDR3 length: 15 amino acids. The germline CDR1 and CDR2 sequences are SGHTA and FQGNSA. The CDR3 loop is CASSNQGNPQETQYF. CDR3 sequence (DNA): TGTGCCAGCAGCAATCAGGGGAACCCCCAAGAGACCCAGTACTTC.

This clonotype was detected ten times or more. The chain couples TRBV29-1 to TRBJ2-5, with TRBD1 matching over 10 bases. CDR1 is SQVTM, CDR2 ANQGSEA, per germline. This CDR3 has 16 residues. V was pared by 0 bases and J by 4 bases, with 8 bases of the junction left unmatched. CDR3 residues: CSVEDAGTGAPETQYF. Written as DNA, the CDR3 is TGCAGCGTTGAAGATGCCGGGACAGGGGCCCCAGAGACCCAGTACTTC.

This sequence joins TRBV7-3 and TRBJ2-1; no reliable D call. Looked up from germline, CDR1 is SGHTA and CDR2 is FQGTGA. Trimming removed 2 bases at V and 7 bases at J, with 15 bases between. The CDR3 totals 15 residues. The CDR3 nucleotides are TGTGCCAGCAGCTTAGCCGGCTACAGTTCTAATGAGCAGTTCTTC. Its protein product is CASSLAGYSSNEQFF.

Ten or more counts support this clonotype. The chain joins TRBV29-1 to TRBJ2-2; D gene uncertain. Germline CDR1 reads SQVTM; CDR2 reads ANQGSEA. Trimming took off 7 bases at V and 6 bases at J, with 6 bases between the two ends. CDR3 length equals 10 residues. The CDR3 is CSAGSGELFF. CDR3 in DNA: TGCAGCGCCGGCTCCGGGGAGCTGTTTTTT.

This clonotype was seen only a few times. The chain links TRBV7-3 to TRBJ2-1; no definite D call. With 1 base removed from V and 0 bases from J, the gap between germline ends came to 10 bases. The CDR3 is made up of 16 amino acids. Germline assignment: CDR1 SGHTA and CDR2 FQGTGA. The chain's CDR3 is CASSLIGVGSYNEQFF. The DNA of the CDR3 is TGTGCCAGCAGCTTAATAGGAGTCGGCTCCTACAATGAGCAGTTCTTC.

The chain links TRBV7-2 to TRBJ2-3, with D hard to call. Looked up from germline, CDR1 is SGHTA and CDR2 is FQGNSA. The length of the CDR3 is 15 residues. V dropped 4 bases and J dropped 1 base, with 12 bases sitting between them. Here the CDR3 reads CASSSTALRTDTQYF. DNA of the CDR3: TGTGCCAGCAGCTCCACAGCGCTACGCACAGATACGCAGTATTTT.

CDR3 coding DNA: TGTGCCAGCAGCAACAGGGACAGGGTCCCCGGGGAGCTGTTTTTT. Its protein product is CASSNRDRVPGELFF. The chain is built from TRBV6-2 or TRBV6-3 and TRBJ2-2, with TRBD1 matching over 9 bases. CDR3 length: 15 residues. The J segment lost 6 bases and the V segment lost 6 bases, leaving 8 bases of the junction unmatched. Germline CDR1 and CDR2: MNHEY and SVGEGT.

This clonotype was seen repeatedly, ten times or more. The CDR3, as DNA: TGCAGTGCTAGAGATCTGCGGATCTACAATGAGCAGTTCTTC. This translates into CSARDLRIYNEQFF. The V and J genes are TRBV20-1 and TRBJ2-1; unclear D gene. This CDR3 is built from 14 residues. V shed 0 bases and J shed 3 bases, with 9 bases lying between them. Germline CDR1 is DFQATT and CDR2 is SNEGSKA (reference sequence).

Ten or more counts support this clonotype. The CDR3, as DNA: TGTGCCAGCAGCTCGACAGTTCTAGCGGTTCCCACCGGGGAGCTGTTTTTT. It specifies CASSSTVLAVPTGELFF. The chain has TRBV7-9 and TRBJ2-2; 7 bases agree with TRBD2. The CDR3 is 17 residues long. V shed 4 bases and J 4 bases; nucleotides not matched to a gene: 12. Germline CDR1 reads SEHNR; CDR2 reads FQNEAQ (reference sequence).

This clonotype has just a few counts. The gene calls are TRBV7-9 and TRBJ1-6, with a possible D match to TRBD1 (5 bases). Looked up from germline, CDR1 is SEHNR and CDR2 is FQNEAQ (reference sequence). This CDR3 region has 14 residues. The V end lost 0 bases, the J end lost 5 bases, and 5 bases lay between the germline ends. CDR3 nucleotide sequence: TGTGCCAGCAGCTTAGCGACAGATAATTCACCCCTCCACTTT. This codes for CASSLATDNSPLHF.

This clonotype has ten or more counts. V and J are TRBV20-1 and TRBJ1-1, with D possibly TRBD1 on 5 matching bases. Trimming pared 0 bases from V and 8 bases from J, leaving 16 bases between. CDR1 and CDR2 (germline): DFQATT, SNEGSKA (reference sequence). This CDR3 region has 14 residues. The CDR3 spells CSARDIRQLGEAFF. CDR3 in DNA: TGCAGTGCTAGAGATATCCGACAGTTAGGCGAAGCTTTCTTT.

V is TRBV7-6 and J is TRBJ2-1; D gene unclear. Germline lookup yields CDR1 SGHVS and CDR2 FNYEAQ. The ends were cut back, 8 bases at V and 9 bases at J, with 17 bases in the middle. This CDR3 has 13 amino acids. CDR3 nucleotides: TGTGCCAGCTCTCGACCTACGCTGAGTGAGCAGTTCTTC. Translation: CASSRPTLSEQFF.

This clonotype was picked up many times. The chain carries TRBV11-2 and TRBJ2-1, with TRBD2 matching over 8 bases. Germline CDR1 SGHAT, CDR2 FQNNGV. The J segment lost 8 bases and the V segment lost 8 bases, leaving 8 bases of the junction unmatched. This CDR3 spans 13 amino acids. CDR3 nucleotides: TGTGCCAGCCTGCGGAGCGGGAGCGATGAGCAGTTCTTC. The encoded protein is CASLRSGSDEQFF.

The J gene is TRBJ1-4, the V gene TRBV7-2; 9 nucleotides align to TRBD1. Per the germline V gene, CDR1 is SGHTA and CDR2 is FQGNSA. This CDR3 has 15 amino acids. The junction had 7 bases not matched to a gene; V was cut back by 4 bases and J by 7 bases. The CDR3 spells CASSSGGQGFEKLFF. The CDR3 region has the DNA TGTGCCAGCAGCTCAGGGGGACAGGGTTTTGAAAAACTGTTTTTT.

CDR3 sequence: CASSQAQAIHEQYF. The CDR3 DNA reads TGTGCCAGCAGCCAAGCTCAAGCAATACACGAGCAGTACTTC. The rearrangement links TRBV3-1 to TRBJ2-7; D is ambiguous. Trimming cost V 1 base and J 5 bases, with 12 bases left between them. Looked up from germline, CDR1 is LGHDT and CDR2 is YNNKEL (reference sequence). CDR3 size: 14 residues.

This clonotype was found many times. V gene TRBV7-2 combines with J gene TRBJ1-5; D is perhaps TRBD1 (6 bases). Germline CDR1 reads SGHTA; CDR2 reads FQGNSA. V lost 5 bases to trimming and J lost 6 bases, with 17 bases between them. The CDR3 sequence is 15 residues long. The CDR3 sequence is CASSQQRGAGQPQHF. DNA of the CDR3: TGTGCCAGCAGCCAGCAAAGGGGGGCTGGTCAGCCCCAGCATTTT.

This clonotype was recorded many times. V usage is TRBV29-1 and J usage is TRBJ2-2, with D perhaps matching TRBD1 or TRBD2 (5 bases each). Between the trimmed V and J ends, which lost 7 bases and 7 bases, there was a span of 13 bases. CDR1 and CDR2 from the germline V gene are SQVTM and ANQGSEA. This CDR3 has 12 amino acids. CDR3 amino acids: CSALGADGELFF. The CDR3 nucleotides are TGCAGCGCTCTCGGGGCGGACGGGGAGCTGTTTTTT.

V and J are TRBV7-2 and TRBJ1-1; D gene ambiguous. The germline V and J ends were trimmed by 1 base and 11 bases, with 8 bases remaining between them. Germline V gene data show CDR1 as SGHTA and CDR2 as FQGNSA. The CDR3 is 11 amino acids. The CDR3 spells CASSLVGGAFF. CDR3 nucleotide sequence: TGTGCCAGCAGCTTAGTGGGCGGGGCTTTCTTT.

This clonotype showed up just a few times. CDR3 in amino acids: CASSAGLPSYEQFF. The CDR3 DNA sequence: TGTGCCAGCAGCGCGGGACTACCTTCTTATGAGCAGTTCTTC. The chain joins TRBV9 to TRBJ2-1, with 7 bases that match TRBD2. V shed 3 bases, J shed 8 bases, and the junction held 8 bases outside the gene matches. This CDR3 has 14 amino acids. Per germline, CDR1 SGDLS and CDR2 YYNGEE.

Written as DNA, the CDR3 is TGTGCCAGCAGTTTTGTCCAGGGGGCGACTGAACAGTACTTC. As protein: CASSFVQGATEQYF. The chain employs TRBV28 and TRBJ2-7; TRBD1 matches at 8 bases. V lost 3 bases and J lost 10; bases outside the gene matches: 11. The germline CDR1 and CDR2 sequences are MDHEN and SYDVKM. The CDR3 runs 14 residues.

The CDR3 bases are TGCAGTTTACTAGCGGGATCATACGAGCAGTACTTC. Its protein product is CSLLAGSYEQYF. V gene TRBV20-1 combines with J gene TRBJ2-7, with TRBD2 matching 10 bases. Trimming removed 8 bases from V and 4 bases from J; junction bases left unmatched: 5. The germline V gene has CDR1 DFQATT and CDR2 SNEGSKA (reference sequence). This CDR3 is built from 12 residues.